The entry below describes one T cell receptor beta chain. Its antigen remains unknown. The source of the sample is a study of blood T cells in healthy people across ages. A J-beta primer mix and a sample-barcoded 5' primer were used in a second PCR of about 7 to 12 cycles. Every cDNA was tagged by a template-switch adaptor with 12 random nucleotides. From the 5' RACE reads, TCRdb called clonotypes with MiXCR, one entry per CDR3 protein. The profile covers about 830,000 distinct CDR3 sequences, with about 59% appearing a single time and around 30% taken by the ten largest. Study findings and constraints: Estimated diversity across one million T cells was deemed an underestimate. Higher diversity, along with more naive CD4+ cells, distinguished long-lived donors from aged donors.

The CDR3 consists of 15 residues. CDR1 is MNHEY, CDR2 SMNVEV, per germline (reference sequence). Trimming pared 0 bases from V and 6 bases from J, leaving 14 bases between. Roughly 10 milliliters was the volume of peripheral blood drawn from each donor. The J gene is TRBJ1-2, the V gene TRBV27, with D possibly being TRBD1 (5 bases). Sequenced material: blood. The receptor was derived from a man aged 30-40 years in good health. CDR3 coding DNA: TGTGCCAGCAGTTTATCCGGGACCCCTTTCCATGGCTACACCTTC. Protein: CASSLSGTPFHGYTF.